This section outlines one TCR beta chain sequence together with its context. Its specificity is unknown. TCRdb used MiXCR to reprocess the 5' RACE reads, holding one entry per CDR3 protein. The sample lists hundreds of thousands of distinct CDR3 sequences; around 28% were seen once. These data are taken from a study of T-cell memory formation after mild COVID-19. Study in general: Clusters of TCRs were largely donor specific.

The study, taken as a whole, reports: CM and EM subsets held most contracting CD4+ clones; EMRA held CD8+ ones. Clones that contracted from day 15 to 85 had balanced CD4/CD8; later expanders were CD4+ biased.

This CDR3 contains 14 residues. Germline V gene sequence: CDR1 MNHEY, CDR2 SVGAGI. The junction had 3 bases not matched to a gene; V was cut back by 2 bases and J by 5 bases. The rearrangement joins TRBV6-5 to TRBJ2-7; 10 bases align to TRBD1. The sequencing input was PBMCs or a T cell subset sorted from them (not recorded which). The TCR sequence derives from an adult woman who had mild COVID-19 (a few samples of this study predate the infection). Cell type and time point are not known. This chain's CDR3 is CASSYAGTGDEQYF. As DNA, the CDR3 is TGTGCCAGCAGTTACGCCGGGACAGGGGACGAGCAGTACTTC.